A selection of T cell receptor beta chains follows, all from one sample in a study of spatial heterogeneity in lung cancer. From the 5' RACE reads, TCRdb called clonotypes with MiXCR, one entry per CDR3 protein. The sample shows about 92,000 distinct CDR3 sequences, 10% to 15% of them seen only once. The sample consisted of PBMCs, taken at surgery. The source of these receptors is a male donor with early-stage non-small cell lung cancer. The CDR3 runs from the conserved cysteine through the conserved F or W. Each record gives: clone size, J gene, V gene, D gene, CDR3 protein, CDR3 DNA. A D gene is named only where the DNA matches it firmly. The listing skips clone size in some rows; elsewhere it reads once, few, many or a size class.

>NA|TRBJ2-2|TRBV6-5|NA
CASRGGPGTGELFF
TGTGCCAGCAGAGGCGGACCGGGCACCGGGGAGCTGTTTTTT
>many|TRBJ2-5|TRBV5-1|NA
CASSLALGGETQYF
TGCGCCAGCAGCTTGGCCCTGGGAGGAGAGACCCAGTACTTC
>NA|TRBJ2-2|TRBV5-1|NA
CASRLSAGELFF
TGCGCCAGCAGACTTTCAGCCGGGGAGCTGTTTTTT
>many|TRBJ2-3|TRBV28|NA
CASNSPGTDTQYF
TGTGCCAGCAACTCCCCCGGGACAGATACGCAGTATTTT
>NA|TRBJ2-7|TRBV5-1|TRBD1
CASSTQQGRYEQYF
TGCGCCAGCAGTACTCAACAGGGGCGTTACGAGCAGTACTTC
>many|TRBJ1-6|TRBV7-9|NA
CASSLVPETSPLHF
TGTGCCAGCAGCTTAGTGCCAGAGACTTCACCCCTCCACTTT
>NA|TRBJ2-3|TRBV29-1|NA
CSILGAGRATDTQYF
TGCAGCATCCTCGGGGCAGGGCGAGCCACAGATACGCAGTATTTT
>NA|TRBJ1-6|TRBV20-1|NA
CSARGPSNSPLHF
TGCAGTGCTAGGGGGCCCAGTAATTCACCCCTCCACTTT
>few|TRBJ1-1|TRBV20-1|NA
CSAINPGTEAFF
TGCAGTGCTATTAACCCCGGGACTGAAGCTTTCTTT
>few|TRBJ2-7|TRBV9|NA
CASSVAGQPSYEQYF
TGTGCCAGCAGCGTAGCCGGACAGCCCAGTTACGAGCAGTACTTC
>NA|TRBJ2-7|TRBV19|NA
CASSIETGSSEQYF
TGTGCCAGTAGTATAGAGACCGGTAGCTCCGAGCAGTACTTC
>NA|TRBJ2-7|TRBV7-2|NA
CASSLVSSYEQYF
TGTGCCAGCAGCTTAGTTAGCAGCTACGAGCAGTACTTC
>few|TRBJ2-2|TRBV2|NA
CASSVLAYTGELFF
TGTGCCAGCAGTGTTCTAGCCTATACCGGGGAGCTGTTTTTT
>NA|TRBJ2-3|TRBV7-7|TRBD1
CASSLHGGWGQKNTDTQYF
TGTGCTAGCAGCTTACATGGGGGTTGGGGACAGAAAAACACAGATACGCAGTATTTT
>few|TRBJ1-2|TRBV7-9|TRBD1
CASSRTGGGYGYTF
TGTGCCAGCAGCCGCACAGGGGGCGGCTATGGCTACACCTTC
>NA|TRBJ2-2|TRBV4-2|NA
CASSPRLAAPELFF
TGTGCCAGCAGCCCCCGACTCGCCGCCCCCGAGCTGTTTTTT
>few|TRBJ2-7|TRBV7-2|NA
CASSSQGIPYEQYF
TGTGCCAGCAGCTCTCAGGGGATCCCCTACGAGCAGTACTTC
>NA|TRBJ2-3|TRBV11-2|TRBD2
CASSLEASGGVSTQYF
TGTGCCAGCAGCTTAGAGGCTAGCGGGGGGGTTAGTACGCAGTATTTT
>NA|TRBJ1-4|TRBV18|NA
CASSPRGTDEKLFF
TGTGCCAGCTCACCACGAGGGACGGATGAAAAACTGTTTTTT
>NA|TRBJ1-1|TRBV24-1|NA
CATSDGGKNTEAFF
TGTGCCACCAGTGATGGGGGCAAGAACACTGAAGCTTTCTTT
>few|TRBJ2-3|TRBV12-3/TRBV12-4|NA
CASSLARGGDTQYF
TGTGCCAGCAGTTTAGCCAGAGGGGGAGATACGCAGTATTTT
>few|TRBJ2-1|TRBV20-1|TRBD2
CSAPRGTSGAQFF
TGCAGTGCACCCAGGGGGACTAGCGGGGCGCAGTTCTTC
>NA|TRBJ2-1|TRBV12-3/TRBV12-4|TRBD2
CASSFRASGRDYNEQFF
TGTGCCAGCAGTTTTCGGGCTAGCGGGAGGGATTACAATGAGCAGTTCTTC
>NA|TRBJ1-2|TRBV7-2|TRBD1
CASSGQRQGLRSSRIVPYYGYTF
TGTGCCAGCAGCGGGCAGAGACAGGGGCTAAGGTCCTCCCGCATCGTACCGTACTATGGCTACACCTTC
>few|TRBJ2-7|TRBV2|TRBD2
CASSQGGDLSSYEQYF
TGTGCCAGCAGCCAGGGAGGGGACTTAAGCTCCTACGAGCAGTACTTC
>few|TRBJ1-6|TRBV12-3/TRBV12-4|NA
CASRLSGQINSPLHF
TGTGCCAGCAGATTAAGTGGACAGATTAATTCACCCCTCCACTTT
>NA|TRBJ2-2|TRBV6-5|TRBD2
CASSYSLSGRTGGELFF
TGTGCCAGCAGTTACTCCCTAAGCGGGAGGACCGGCGGGGAGCTGTTTTTT
>many|TRBJ2-7|TRBV6-5|NA
CASSASGEDKDEQYF
TGTGCCAGCAGTGCCTCGGGCGAGGATAAGGACGAGCAGTACTTC
>few|TRBJ2-2|TRBV13|NA
CASSFRGTGELFF
TGTGCCAGCAGCTTTAGGGGTACCGGGGAGCTGTTTTTT